A selection of T cell receptor beta chains follows, all from one sample in a study of graft-versus-host responses after intestinal transplantation. Antigens of these TCRs are unknown. Repertoires were generated with immunoSEQ multiplex PCR, while TCRdb's copy carries only in-frame clones and drops some. The data contain tens of thousands of clones, around 90% of them singletons. Material: unstimulated CD4+ T cells sorted from spleen or lymph node cells, obtained before intestinal transplant. The receptor set was obtained from a human donor who received an intestinal transplant. The CDR3 runs from the conserved cysteine through the conserved F or W.

j_call: TRBJ2-5
v_call: TRBV27
cdr3_aa: CASSPHREGETQYF

j_call: TRBJ2-3
v_call: TRBV30
cdr3_aa: CAWRTILSTDTQYF

j_call: TRBJ2-7
v_call: TRBV5-1
cdr3_aa: CASSLAPGYEQYF

j_call: TRBJ2-7
v_call: TRBV7-2
cdr3_aa: CASRGWTYEQYF

j_call: TRBJ2-3
v_call: TRBV5-1
cdr3_aa: CASIQGADTQYF

j_call: TRBJ1-3
v_call: TRBV28
cdr3_aa: CASRGGTGLYSGNTIYF

j_call: TRBJ2-1
v_call: TRBV7-2
cdr3_aa: CASSLVRMAGYSYNEQFF

j_call: TRBJ2-7
v_call: TRBV7-2
cdr3_aa: CASRRVGGLGYEQYF

j_call: TRBJ2-7
v_call: TRBV9
cdr3_aa: CASSVLDTGQYEQYF

j_call: TRBJ2-7
v_call: TRBV28
cdr3_aa: CASSLPTSGRSYEQYF

j_call: TRBJ2-7
v_call: TRBV28
cdr3_aa: CASSRSRPYEQYF

j_call: TRBJ2-7
v_call: TRBV9
cdr3_aa: CASSVAAQAPGEQYF

j_call: TRBJ2-7
v_call: TRBV7-2
cdr3_aa: CASSRTADNYEQYF

j_call: TRBJ1-1
v_call: TRBV27
cdr3_aa: CASSYSDRWTEAFF

j_call: TRBJ1-3
v_call: TRBV9
cdr3_aa: CASSLQTGGSGNTIYF

j_call: TRBJ2-5
v_call: TRBV18
cdr3_aa: CASSPGPQETQYF

j_call: TRBJ2-7
v_call: TRBV28
cdr3_aa: CASSHPDNSYEQYF

j_call: TRBJ2-1
v_call: TRBV9
cdr3_aa: CASSVRARGALEQFF

j_call: TRBJ2-7
v_call: TRBV2
cdr3_aa: CASSVGAMLAGGPREQYF

j_call: TRBJ2-3
v_call: TRBV25-1
cdr3_aa: CASSGDRAGSTDTQYF

j_call: TRBJ2-3
v_call: TRBV29-1
cdr3_aa: CSATGGNTDTQYF

j_call: TRBJ2-1
v_call: TRBV11-3
cdr3_aa: CASSSGHEQFF

j_call: TRBJ1-1
v_call: TRBV11-2
cdr3_aa: CASNIQANTEAFF

j_call: TRBJ1-2
v_call: TRBV2
cdr3_aa: CASSEGRVYGYTF

j_call: TRBJ2-7
v_call: TRBV27
cdr3_aa: CASSLSWDRVGEQYF

j_call: TRBJ2-6
v_call: TRBV28
cdr3_aa: CASSPGTSGANVLTF

j_call: TRBJ1-1
v_call: TRBV19
cdr3_aa: CASSTYSDTEAFF

j_call: TRBJ2-2
v_call: TRBV5-3
cdr3_aa: CARSSASSGRIANTGELFF

j_call: TRBJ1-1
v_call: TRBV11-2
cdr3_aa: CASSLIAGWAFF

j_call: TRBJ1-3
v_call: TRBV19
cdr3_aa: CASSSRTGAGNTIYF